The rows below give T cell receptor beta chains drawn from one sample of a study of blood T cell repertoires in COVID-19. Produced via immunoSEQ multiplex PCR; TCRdb's table is partial and in-frame only. The profile covers some 270,000 clones, with roughly 86% appearing a single time and approximately 9.7% taken by the ten largest. Specimen: peripheral blood. These receptors all stem from a man aged 40-55 years with active or convalescent COVID-19. Each CDR3 is given with its conserved first and last residue. D genes are given only for firm matches. Only part of the rows carry a size: once, few, many, or a class if the clone is expanded.

-,TRBV24-1,TRBJ2-2,-,CATSAPGANTGELFF,TGTGCCACCAGTGCCCCCGGGGCGAACACCGGGGAGCTGTTTTTT
-,TRBV3-1/TRBV3-2,TRBJ2-7,many,CASKAGETYEQYF,TGTGCCAGCAAGGCAGGGGAGACCTACGAGCAGTACTTC
TRBD1,TRBV5-1,TRBJ2-7,-,CASSPTGGAHEQYF,TGCGCCAGCAGTCCGACAGGGGGAGCACACGAGCAGTACTTC
-,TRBV2,TRBJ1-6,once,CASIRSNPPLHF,TGTGCCAGCATCAGGTCAAACCCACCCCTCCACTTT
-,TRBV19,TRBJ1-5,-,CASSIGAQPQHF,TGTGCCAGTAGTATTGGAGCCCAGCCCCAGCATTTT
TRBD1,TRBV24-1,TRBJ2-1,-,CATSDTTGPNEQFF,TGTGCCACCAGTGATACGACAGGGCCGAATGAGCAGTTCTTC
TRBD1,TRBV28,TRBJ1-2,-,CASSLRPDRGRGYTF,TGTGCCAGCAGTTTGAGGCCTGACAGGGGTAGAGGCTACACCTTC
TRBD2,TRBV9,TRBJ2-2,-,CASGTSSNTGELFF,TGTGCCAGCGGGACTAGCTCAAACACCGGGGAGCTGTTTTTT
TRBD2,TRBV30,TRBJ2-3,-,CAWSSPGGGTDTQYF,TGTGCCTGGAGTTCACCTGGCGGGGGAACAGATACGCAGTATTTT
TRBD2,TRBV6-6,TRBJ2-3,-,CASSYGWEGEDTQYF,TGTGCCAGCAGTTACGGGTGGGAGGGTGAGGATACGCAGTATTTT
-,TRBV24-1,TRBJ2-4,-,CATSDYDAGQGKNIQYF,TGTGCCACCAGTGATTACGATGCTGGGCAGGGCAAAAACATTCAGTACTTC
TRBD2,TRBV10-3,TRBJ2-1,-,CAIRERGGTYNEQFF,TGTGCCATCAGGGAGCGGGGGGGCACCTACAATGAGCAGTTCTTC
TRBD1,TRBV3-1/TRBV3-2,TRBJ1-2,-,CASSRGQGLTF,TGTGCCAGCAGCCGAGGACAGGGTCTCACCTTC
TRBD2,TRBV7-2,TRBJ2-7,-,CASSLVLAAYEQYF,TGTGCCAGCAGCTTAGTGCTAGCGGCCTACGAGCAGTACTTC
TRBD2,TRBV10-3,TRBJ2-4,-,CAISGTGGPAKNIQYF,TGTGCCATCAGTGGAACGGGAGGGCCGGCCAAAAACATTCAGTACTTC
-,TRBV7-8,TRBJ1-4,once,CASSLGINNRATNEKLFF,TGTGCCAGCAGCTTAGGAATTAATAACAGAGCAACTAATGAAAAACTGTTTTTT
TRBD1,TRBV2,TRBJ1-1,-,CASSTGGVGTEAFF,TGTGCCAGCAGCACAGGGGGCGTGGGCACTGAAGCTTTCTTT
TRBD1,TRBV24-1,TRBJ2-7,few,CATIGGQDKAYEQYF,TGTGCCACCATCGGGGGACAGGACAAAGCCTACGAGCAGTACTTC
TRBD2,TRBV11-2,TRBJ2-5,-,CASSLGRASGQQETQYF,TGTGCCAGCAGCTTAGGGAGGGCTAGCGGACAACAAGAGACCCAGTACTTC
-,TRBV19,TRBJ1-1,-,CASSRRLGTEAFF,TGTGCCAGTAGTAGGAGATTGGGCACTGAAGCTTTCTTT
-,TRBV5-1,TRBJ1-3,-,CASSLSGRAGNTIYF,TGCGCCAGCAGCCTCTCGGGCAGGGCTGGAAACACCATATATTTT
TRBD2,TRBV11-3,TRBJ2-1,-,CASSSPGGRASNEQFF,TGTGCCAGCAGTTCTCCAGGCGGGAGGGCGAGCAATGAGCAGTTCTTC
-,TRBV2,TRBJ1-6,-,CASSAVGNLNSPLHF,TGTGCCAGCAGTGCTGTCGGTAATTTAAATTCACCCCTCCACTTT
TRBD1,TRBV13,TRBJ2-1,-,CASSWYRTGGNEQFF,TGTGCCAGCAGCTGGTACCGGACAGGGGGTAATGAGCAGTTCTTC
TRBD2,TRBV5-4,TRBJ2-2,-,CASSLGGLASGELFF,TGTGCCAGCAGCTTGGGGGGACTAGCTTCTGGGGAGCTGTTTTTT
-,TRBV10-3,TRBJ2-1,-,CAISEGALSNEQFF,TGTGCCATCAGTGAGGGAGCCCTAAGCAATGAGCAGTTCTTC
-,TRBV3-1/TRBV3-2,TRBJ2-2,-,CASIKAGTNTGELFF,TGTGCCAGCATTAAGGCAGGAACGAACACCGGGGAGCTGTTTTTT
-,TRBV6-1,TRBJ1-2,-,CASSERGERGYTF,TGTGCCAGCAGTGAACGAGGCGAACGCGGCTACACCTTC
TRBD1,TRBV30,TRBJ1-2,-,CAWSVQGWNYGYTF,TGTGCCTGGAGTGTACAGGGGTGGAACTATGGCTACACCTTC
-,TRBV7-2,TRBJ2-7,-,CASSLGAGSTYEQYF,TGTGCCAGCAGCTTAGGGGCTGGGTCAACCTACGAGCAGTACTTC
-,TRBV13,TRBJ1-1,-,CASSFGSARNTEAFF,TGTGCCAGCAGCTTTGGGTCAGCTAGGAACACTGAAGCTTTCTTT
TRBD1,TRBV28,TRBJ1-2,-,CASSWTGRSYGYTF,TGTGCCAGCAGTTGGACAGGGAGGTCCTATGGCTACACCTTC
-,TRBV12-3/TRBV12-4,TRBJ1-2,-,CASGLHRDGGYTF,TGTGCCAGCGGTTTACACAGGGACGGTGGCTACACCTTC
TRBD1,TRBV5-5,TRBJ1-6,-,CASSLASGQGIIPLHF,TGTGCCAGCAGCTTGGCCTCGGGACAGGGCATAATACCCCTCCACTTT
-,TRBV5-1,TRBJ2-2,-,CASSLDRYTGELFF,TGCGCCAGCAGCTTGGACCGGTACACCGGGGAGCTGTTTTTT
TRBD1,TRBV3-1/TRBV3-2,TRBJ1-5,-,CASSQGVPGQGRGNQPQHF,TGTGCCAGCAGCCAAGGGGTCCCGGGACAGGGAAGGGGCAATCAGCCCCAGCATTTT
-,TRBV5-1,TRBJ2-3,-,CASSSGLLTDTQYF,TGCGCCAGCAGCTCGGGACTGCTCACAGATACGCAGTATTTT
-,TRBV5-1,TRBJ2-1,-,CASSLEDRTYNEQFF,TGCGCCAGCAGCCTGGAGGACAGAACCTACAATGAGCAGTTCTTC
-,TRBV5-5,TRBJ2-7,-,CASSFGRGSYEQYF,TGTGCCAGCAGCTTTGGTAGAGGTTCCTACGAGCAGTACTTC
TRBD2,TRBV20-1,TRBJ2-3,-,CSMGGADTQYF,TGCAGTATGGGGGGGGCAGATACGCAGTATTTT
TRBD1,TRBV24-1,TRBJ1-3,once,CATSHKVTGGLTSSGNTIYF,TGTGCCACCAGTCATAAGGTGACAGGGGGTTTAACGAGCTCTGGAAACACCATATATTTT
-,TRBV28,TRBJ1-2,-,CASSSVSSGYTF,TGTGCCAGCAGTTCAGTTTCCTCCGGCTACACCTTC
TRBD2,TRBV9,TRBJ2-3,once,CASSAAGVSTDTQYF,TGTGCCAGCAGCGCCGCGGGAGTAAGCACAGATACGCAGTATTTT
-,TRBV10-2,TRBJ1-1,-,CASSDSVNTEAFF,TGCGCCAGCAGTGACTCGGTGAACACTGAAGCTTTCTTT
-,TRBV18,TRBJ2-3,once,CASSPPTSTDTQYF,TGTGCCAGCTCACCACCCACTAGCACAGATACGCAGTATTTT
-,TRBV11-2,TRBJ2-1,once,CASSLVLKQNEQFF,TGTGCCAGCAGCTTAGTACTAAAACAAAATGAGCAGTTCTTC
-,TRBV6-5,TRBJ1-4,-,CASRTIGANEKLFF,TGTGCCAGCAGAACGATCGGGGCTAATGAAAAACTGTTTTTT
-,TRBV3-1/TRBV3-2,TRBJ1-2,-,CASSQGGRGDYGYTF,TGTGCCAGCAGCCAAGGGGGCAGGGGAGACTATGGCTACACCTTC
-,TRBV7-2,TRBJ2-7,-,CASSLISIASEQYF,TGTGCCAGCAGCCTCATTTCGATAGCGAGCGAGCAGTACTTC
-,TRBV12-3/TRBV12-4,TRBJ2-1,-,CASSRSPGIEFF,TGTGCCAGCAGCCGGAGCCCAGGGATTGAGTTCTTC
TRBD2,TRBV7-9,TRBJ2-2,-,CASRSGLAGENTGELFF,TGTGCCAGCAGATCGGGACTAGCGGGGGAGAACACCGGGGAGCTGTTTTTT
-,TRBV9,TRBJ2-3,-,CASSLLSVSSTDTQYF,TGTGCCAGCAGCCTCCTCTCTGTCTCTAGCACAGATACGCAGTATTTT
TRBD1,TRBV11-3,TRBJ2-1,-,CASNPGQGSYNEQFF,TGTGCCAGCAACCCGGGACAGGGTTCCTACAATGAGCAGTTCTTC
TRBD2,TRBV5-1,TRBJ2-3,-,CASSLELAGGYGTDTQYF,TGCGCCAGCAGCTTGGAGCTAGCGGGAGGATACGGGACAGATACGCAGTATTTT
-,TRBV7-6,TRBJ1-1,-,CASSLVRGDNGEAFF,TGTGCCAGCAGCTTAGTTCGTGGGGACAACGGTGAAGCTTTCTTT